Presented here are 6 T cell receptor beta chains from one specimen sequenced in a study of blood T cell repertoires in COVID-19 (dated by TCRdb to the early 2020s). The method was the immunoSEQ multiplex PCR assay. Sourced from immuneACCESS, this table was stored by TCRdb with only in-frame sequences that have V and J called. A share of the clones is absent; for the studies checked, an unresolved V gene accounts for under half, and the remainder has no known explanation. Within this sample are 270,000 or so clones, with about 89% of them counted one time only. The top ten clones comprise over 2% of the sample. Material for sequencing was PBMCs or T cells enriched from blood (not recorded which). The origin of the receptors is a young woman who had recovered from COVID-19.

This clone was observed a single time. V is TRBV28 and J is TRBJ2-2; maybe TRBD2 (5 bases). This CDR3 has 14 residues. Trimming pared 3 bases from V and 6 bases from J, leaving 11 bases between. Per the germline V gene, CDR1 is MDHEN and CDR2 is SYDVKM. The CDR3 DNA reads TGTGCCAGCAGTTTCGGGGTGAGGGCCGGGGAGCTGTTTTTT. Protein sequence: CASSFGVRAGELFF.

The chain links TRBV11-3 to TRBJ2-1, with TRBD2 identical over 10 bases. V lost 6 bases to trimming and J lost 8 bases; unmatched junction nucleotides: 10. CDR1 and CDR2 from the germline V gene are SGHNT and YENEEA. The CDR3 covers 15 residues. The CDR3 reads CASRTGTSETDEQFF. CDR3 bases: TGTGCCAGCAGAACCGGGACTAGCGAAACGGATGAGCAGTTCTTC.

This rearrangement joins TRBV5-6 to TRBJ1-2; D is perhaps TRBD1 (6 bases). This CDR3 has 12 residues. V lost 3 bases and J lost 8, with 11 bases in between. Germline loops: CDR1 SGHDT, CDR2 YYEEEE. The DNA of the CDR3 is TGTGCCAGCAGCTGGAACAGGGAGGGCTACACCTTC. It codes for CASSWNREGYTF.

The V gene is TRBV7-9, the J gene TRBJ1-2, with 9 bases aligning to TRBD1. This CDR3 comprises 12 residues. J lost 6 bases, V lost 6 bases, and 2 bases had no gene match. CDR1 SEHNR and CDR2 FQNEAQ come from the germline V gene (reference sequence). CDR3 sequence: CASRDRGNGYTF. The CDR3 region has the DNA TGTGCCAGCAGAGACAGGGGGAATGGCTACACCTTC.

In nucleotides, the CDR3 is TGTGCCATCAGTGACTTCAGGGCGACCGAAGCTTTCTTT. Residues: CAISDFRATEAFF. This sequence joins TRBV10-3 and TRBJ1-1; D may be TRBD1 (5 bases). The germline V gene encodes CDR1 ENHRY and CDR2 SYGVKD. V was pared by 3 bases and J by 8 bases, with 13 bases between. The CDR3 contains 13 residues.

This chain connects TRBV11-2 to TRBJ1-1; D perhaps matches TRBD1 (5 bases). From germline, CDR1 is SGHAT and CDR2 FQNNGV. This CDR3 spans 13 amino acids. Trimming removed 0 bases from V and 9 bases from J, with 11 bases in between. The CDR3 loop is CASSLDHMGQAFF. In nucleotides, the CDR3 is TGTGCCAGCAGCTTAGATCATATGGGGCAAGCTTTCTTT.